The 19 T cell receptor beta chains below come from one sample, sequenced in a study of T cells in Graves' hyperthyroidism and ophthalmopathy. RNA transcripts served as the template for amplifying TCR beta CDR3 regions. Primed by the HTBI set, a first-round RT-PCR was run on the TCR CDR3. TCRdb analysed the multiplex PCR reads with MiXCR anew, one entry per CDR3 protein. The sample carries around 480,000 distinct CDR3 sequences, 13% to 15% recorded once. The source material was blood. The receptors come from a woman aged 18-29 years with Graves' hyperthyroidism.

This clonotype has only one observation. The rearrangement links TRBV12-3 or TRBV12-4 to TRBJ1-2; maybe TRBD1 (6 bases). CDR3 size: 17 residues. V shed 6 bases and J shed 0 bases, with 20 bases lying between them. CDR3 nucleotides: TGTGCCAGCAGCTTCACCGGGACACTTAAAACTAACTATGGCTACACCTTC. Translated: CASSFTGTLKTNYGYTF.

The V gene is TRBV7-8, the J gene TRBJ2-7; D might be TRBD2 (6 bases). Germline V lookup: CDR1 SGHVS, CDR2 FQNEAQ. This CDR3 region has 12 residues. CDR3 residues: CASSLRGGEQYV. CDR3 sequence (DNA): TGTGCCAGTAGCTTAAGGGGAGGCGAGCAGTACGTC.

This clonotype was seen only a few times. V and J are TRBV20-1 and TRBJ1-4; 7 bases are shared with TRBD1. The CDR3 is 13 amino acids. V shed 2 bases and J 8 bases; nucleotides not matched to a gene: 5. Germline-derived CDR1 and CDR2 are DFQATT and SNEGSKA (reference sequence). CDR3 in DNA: TGCAGTGCTAGACACGGGACAGACGAAAAACTGTTTTTT. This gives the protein CSARHGTDEKLFF.

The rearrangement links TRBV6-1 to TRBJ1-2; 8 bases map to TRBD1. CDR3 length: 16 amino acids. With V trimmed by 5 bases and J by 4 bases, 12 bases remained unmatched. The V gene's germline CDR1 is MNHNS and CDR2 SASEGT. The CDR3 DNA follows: TGTGCCAGCAGTACCCGGACAGGGCGGGTTGGCTATGGCTACACCTTC. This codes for CASSTRTGRVGYGYTF.

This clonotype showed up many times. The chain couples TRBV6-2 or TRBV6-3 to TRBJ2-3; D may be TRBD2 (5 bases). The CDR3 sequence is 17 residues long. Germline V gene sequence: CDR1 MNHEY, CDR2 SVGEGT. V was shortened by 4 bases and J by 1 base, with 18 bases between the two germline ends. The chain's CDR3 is CASSSTDWLVGTDTQYF. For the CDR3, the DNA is TGTGCCAGCAGTTCTACGGACTGGTTAGTGGGCACAGATACGCAGTATTTT.

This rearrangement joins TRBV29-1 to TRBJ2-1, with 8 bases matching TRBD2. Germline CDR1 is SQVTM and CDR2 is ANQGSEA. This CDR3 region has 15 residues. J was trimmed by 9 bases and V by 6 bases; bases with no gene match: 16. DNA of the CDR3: TGCAGCGTGAGACCCGGGACTAGGGGGTCTAGTGAGCAGTTCTTC. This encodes CSVRPGTRGSSEQFF.

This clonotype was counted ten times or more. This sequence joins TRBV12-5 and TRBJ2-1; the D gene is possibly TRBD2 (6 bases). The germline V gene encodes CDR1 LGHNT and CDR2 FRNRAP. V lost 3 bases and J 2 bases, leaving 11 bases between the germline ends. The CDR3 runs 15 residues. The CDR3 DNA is TGTGCTAGTGGTTTCGGGGACTCCCCCTACAATGAGCAGTTCTTC. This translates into CASGFGDSPYNEQFF.

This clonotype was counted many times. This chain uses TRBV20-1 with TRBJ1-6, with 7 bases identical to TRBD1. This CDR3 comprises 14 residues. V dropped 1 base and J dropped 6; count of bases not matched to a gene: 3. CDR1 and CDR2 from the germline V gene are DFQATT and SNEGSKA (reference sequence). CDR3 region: CSARGTGPNSPLHF. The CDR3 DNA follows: TGCAGTGCTAGAGGGACAGGCCCTAATTCACCCCTCCACTTT.

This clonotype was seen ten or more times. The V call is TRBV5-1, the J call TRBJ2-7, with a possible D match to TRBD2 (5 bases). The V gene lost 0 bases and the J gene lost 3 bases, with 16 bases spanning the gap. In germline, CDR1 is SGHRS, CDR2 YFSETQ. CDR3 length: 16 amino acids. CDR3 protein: CASSLVFGELDYEQYV. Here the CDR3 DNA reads TGCGCCAGCAGCTTGGTGTTCGGGGAGCTAGACTACGAGCAGTACGTC.

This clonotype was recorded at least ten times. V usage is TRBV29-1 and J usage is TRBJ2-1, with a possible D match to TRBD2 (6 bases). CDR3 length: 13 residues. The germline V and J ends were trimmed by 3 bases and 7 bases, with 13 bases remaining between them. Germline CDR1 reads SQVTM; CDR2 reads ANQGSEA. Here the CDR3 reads CSVDNGSGNEQFF. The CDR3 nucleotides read TGCAGCGTTGATAACGGGAGTGGGAATGAGCAGTTCTTC.

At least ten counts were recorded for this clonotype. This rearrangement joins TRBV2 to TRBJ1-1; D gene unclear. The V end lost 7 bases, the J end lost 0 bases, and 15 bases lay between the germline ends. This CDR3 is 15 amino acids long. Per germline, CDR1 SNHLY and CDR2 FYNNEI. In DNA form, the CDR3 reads TGTGCCAGCAATGGAGTCTCGACGGTGAACACTGAAGCTTTCTTT. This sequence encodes CASNGVSTVNTEAFF.

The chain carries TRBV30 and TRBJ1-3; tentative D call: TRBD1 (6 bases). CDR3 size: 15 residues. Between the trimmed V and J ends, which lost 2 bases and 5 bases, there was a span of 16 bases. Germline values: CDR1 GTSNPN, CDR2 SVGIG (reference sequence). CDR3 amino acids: CAWSLSGAGRNTIYF. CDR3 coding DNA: TGTGCCTGGAGTCTCTCAGGGGCGGGAAGAAACACCATATATTTT.

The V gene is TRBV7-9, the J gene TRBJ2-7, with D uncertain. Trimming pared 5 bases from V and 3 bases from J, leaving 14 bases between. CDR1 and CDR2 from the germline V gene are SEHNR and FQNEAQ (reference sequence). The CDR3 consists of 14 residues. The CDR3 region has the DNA TGTGCCAGCAGCCCCAACGGTAAATTCTACGAGCAGTACGTC. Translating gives CASSPNGKFYEQYV.

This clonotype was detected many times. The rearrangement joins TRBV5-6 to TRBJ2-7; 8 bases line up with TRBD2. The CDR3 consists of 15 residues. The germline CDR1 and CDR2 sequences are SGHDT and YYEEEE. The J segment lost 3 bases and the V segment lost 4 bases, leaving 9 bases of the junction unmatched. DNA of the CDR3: TGTGCCAGCAGCCCTTGGGGTAGCGGGAACTACGAGCAGTACGTC. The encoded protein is CASSPWGSGNYEQYV.

The CDR3 protein is CASSQRGGPYEQYF. CDR3 DNA sequence: TGTGCCAGCAGCCAACGGGGAGGGCCCTACGAGCAGTACTTC. J is TRBJ2-7 and V is TRBV25-1; 7 bases line up with TRBD2. From germline, CDR1 is MGHDK and CDR2 SYGVNS. V trimming: 6 bases; J trimming: 2 bases; junction bases outside the gene matches: 7. The CDR3 sequence is 14 residues long.

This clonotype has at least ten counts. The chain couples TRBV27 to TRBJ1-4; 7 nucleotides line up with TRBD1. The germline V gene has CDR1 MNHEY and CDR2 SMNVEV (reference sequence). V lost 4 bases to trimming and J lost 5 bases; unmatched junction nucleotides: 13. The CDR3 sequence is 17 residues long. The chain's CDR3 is CASSSYLGGTDNEKLFF. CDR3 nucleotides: TGTGCCAGCAGTTCCTACCTCGGGGGGACAGACAATGAAAAACTGTTTTTT.

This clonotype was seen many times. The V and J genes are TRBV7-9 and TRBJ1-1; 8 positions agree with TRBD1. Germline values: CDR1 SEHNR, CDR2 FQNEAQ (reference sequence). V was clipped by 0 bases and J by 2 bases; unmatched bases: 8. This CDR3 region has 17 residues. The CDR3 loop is CASSLAVGTGGNTEAFF. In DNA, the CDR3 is TGTGCCAGCAGCTTAGCCGTAGGGACAGGCGGAAACACTGAAGCTTTCTTT.

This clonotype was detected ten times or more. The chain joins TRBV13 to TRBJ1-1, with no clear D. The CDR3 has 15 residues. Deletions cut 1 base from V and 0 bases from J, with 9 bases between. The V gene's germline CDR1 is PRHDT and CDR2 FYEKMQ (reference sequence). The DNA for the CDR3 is TGTGCCAGCAGCTTAGAAGACGGACTGAACACTGAAGCTTTCTTT. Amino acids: CASSLEDGLNTEAFF. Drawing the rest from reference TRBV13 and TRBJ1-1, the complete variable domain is AAGVIQSPRHLIKEKRETATLKCYPIPRHDTVYWYQQGPGQDPQFLISFYEKMQSDKGSIPDRFSAQQFSDYHSELNMSSLELGDSALYFCASSLEDGLNTEAFFGQGTRLTVV.

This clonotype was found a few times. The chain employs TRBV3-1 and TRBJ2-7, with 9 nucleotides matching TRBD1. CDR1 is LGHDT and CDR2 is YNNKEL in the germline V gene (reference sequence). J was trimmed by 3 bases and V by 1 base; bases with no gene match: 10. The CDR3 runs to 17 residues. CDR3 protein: CASSQVATGGPLYEQYF. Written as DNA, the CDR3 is TGTGCCAGCAGCCAAGTGGCCACAGGGGGCCCCCTCTACGAGCAGTACTTC.